This TCR beta chain was recovered during a study of shared clonotypes between healthy human individuals. Measured with immunoSEQ multiplex PCR; TCRdb has only the in-frame clones, and not every one. The sample consists of under 850,000 clones, almost 95% of them appearing once. Comments on this clone: Its cognate antigen is unknown.

Overall study findings and caveats: Measured sharing among donors was expected to vary with sequencing depth. Among non-shared clonotypes, generation probabilities were lower than among those shared by all four donors. Of the naive CD4 clonotypes, around 4.8% were shared across several donors.

CD45RO-negative cells were positively selected for CCR7, leaving out terminally differentiated effector memory CD45RA+ cells. The receptor was isolated from a man younger than 45 in good health. Sequenced: naive CD8+ T cells sorted from blood.

CDR3 protein: CASSPQEDSYNEQFF. CDR3 in DNA: TGTGCCAGCAGCCCACAGGAGGACTCCTACAATGAGCAGTTCTTC. This chain links TRBV5-4 with TRBJ2-1; possibly TRBD1 or TRBD2 for D (5 bases each). This CDR3 comprises 15 residues. Deletions cut 4 bases from V and 0 bases from J, with 11 bases between. Germline CDR1 and CDR2: SGHNT and YYREEE (reference sequence).